Described below is a single TCR beta chain sequence and its context. Its target is unknown. Using immunoSEQ multiplex PCR, the repertoire was profiled, and TCRdb retains in-frame clones only, with some absent. Among about 26,000 clones listed, more than 75% were seen once. These data come from a study of graft-versus-host responses after intestinal transplantation. Overall study: All of the recipients had induction that used anti-thymocyte globulin, then tacrolimus and steroids for 2 to 3 years.

After removal of 5 bases from V and 3 bases from J, the junction contained 10 bases not matched to a gene. Germline V gene sequence: CDR1 MDHEN, CDR2 SYDVKM. This CDR3 contains 17 residues. Study-wide points: After transplant, early declines in HvG clones were associated with peak levels of circulating GvH clones. The recipient marrow held GvH clones, and some of them showed up first in ileum or blood. Where graft-donor T cell macrochimerism was present, patients had high graft-versus-host to host-versus-graft clonal ratios in allografts.

The sequence derives from a human donor who received an intestinal transplant. V usage is TRBV28 and J usage is TRBJ2-7; 13 bases are shared with TRBD2. Sequences were derived from unstimulated CD4+ T cells sorted from spleen or lymph node cells, sampled before intestinal transplant. CDR3 in DNA: TGTGCCAGCAGTCCCTATCTACTAGCGGGAGGGCGCTACGAGCAGTACTTC. This sequence encodes CASSPYLLAGGRYEQYF.